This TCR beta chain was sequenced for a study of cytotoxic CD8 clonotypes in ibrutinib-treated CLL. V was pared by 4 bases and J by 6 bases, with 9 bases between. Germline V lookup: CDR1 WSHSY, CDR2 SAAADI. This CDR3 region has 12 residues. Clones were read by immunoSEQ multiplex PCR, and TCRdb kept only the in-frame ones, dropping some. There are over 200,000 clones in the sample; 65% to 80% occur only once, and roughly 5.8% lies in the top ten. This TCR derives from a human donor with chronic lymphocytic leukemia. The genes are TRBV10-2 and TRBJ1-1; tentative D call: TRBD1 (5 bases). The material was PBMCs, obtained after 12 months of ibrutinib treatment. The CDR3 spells CASSVQGAEAFF. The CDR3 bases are TGCGCCAGCAGTGTTCAGGGTGCTGAAGCTTTCTTT.